This entry concerns a single T cell receptor (beta chain). The sample belongs to a study of T cell changes during pregnancy in multiple sclerosis. Germline V gene lookup returns CDR1 SGHAT and CDR2 FQNNGV. The CDR3 is made up of 13 amino acids. The V gene lost 4 bases and the J gene lost 8 bases, with 11 bases spanning the gap. Profiling relied on immunoSEQ multiplex PCR, and the TCRdb table lists in-frame clones only, not all of them. The sample has approximately 100,000 clones; about nine tenths are singletons. The chain links TRBV11-2 to TRBJ1-4, with D possibly being TRBD1 (6 bases). This TCR came from a female donor with multiple sclerosis, enrolled in a pregnancy study. The specimen comprised peripheral blood, sampled after pregnancy. CDR3 loop: CASSSSTGEKLFF. In DNA, the CDR3 is TGTGCCAGCAGCTCGTCAACAGGGGAAAAACTGTTTTTT.